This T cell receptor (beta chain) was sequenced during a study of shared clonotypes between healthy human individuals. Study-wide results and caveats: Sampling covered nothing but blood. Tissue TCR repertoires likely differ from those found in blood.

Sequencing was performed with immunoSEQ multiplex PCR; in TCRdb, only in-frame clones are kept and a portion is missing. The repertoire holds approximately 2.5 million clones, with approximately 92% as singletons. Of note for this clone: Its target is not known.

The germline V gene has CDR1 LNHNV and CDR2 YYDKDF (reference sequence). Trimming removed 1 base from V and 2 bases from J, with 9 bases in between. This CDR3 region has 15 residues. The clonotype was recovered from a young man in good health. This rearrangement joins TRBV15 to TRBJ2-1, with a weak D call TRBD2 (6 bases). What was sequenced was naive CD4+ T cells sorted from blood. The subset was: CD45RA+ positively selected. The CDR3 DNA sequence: TGTGCCACCAGCAGAGGTCTAGCGACCTACAATGAGCAGTTCTTC. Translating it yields CATSRGLATYNEQFF.